Following are 14 T cell receptor beta chains from one sample sequenced in a study of blood T cell repertoires in COVID-19. Generated by immunoSEQ multiplex PCR, the TCRdb table keeps only in-frame clones and is missing some. This sample carries roughly 140,000 clones, more than 65% of them seen once, and the ten largest clones take 9.8%. Specimen: peripheral blood. All receptors come from a woman aged 45-59 years with acute or convalescent COVID-19.

The chain recombines TRBV3-1 (or the pseudogene TRBV3-2) with TRBJ2-1, with 7 bases aligning to TRBD2. The CDR3 is made up of 18 amino acids. The germline V gene has CDR1 LGHDT and CDR2 YNNKEL (reference sequence). V lost 0 bases, J lost 1 base, and 9 bases stayed unmatched. The CDR3 nucleotides read TGTGCCAGCAGCCAAGATGTGGGAGGGGCCCGTTCCTACAATGAGCAGTTCTTC. It encodes CASSQDVGGARSYNEQFF.

On this clone itself: At one boundary the junction diverges from the germline segment, which might be a read error. V and J are TRBV4-3 and TRBJ2-3; possible D gene TRBD1, 6 bases. Germline V gene sequence: CDR1 LGHNA, CDR2 YSLEER. There are 14 residues in the CDR3. The CDR3: CASSLVLGKWGLNF. The CDR3, as DNA: TGCGCCAGCAGCCTAGTCCTGGGGAAGTGGGGGCTAAATTTT.

This chain joins TRBV6-5 and TRBJ1-2, with 7 nucleotides matching TRBD1. This CDR3 region has 14 residues. Per germline, CDR1 MNHEY and CDR2 SVGAGI. J lost 6 bases, V lost 6 bases, and 10 bases had no gene match. The DNA for the CDR3 is TGTGCCAGCAGCAAAAGGCAGGGGGTTGATGGCTACACCTTC. Its protein product is CASSKRQGVDGYTF.

The chain has TRBV6-2 or TRBV6-3 and TRBJ1-4; the D gene is possibly TRBD1 (5 bases). This CDR3 has 15 residues. The V gene's germline CDR1 is MNHEY and CDR2 SVGEGT. Trimming took off 6 bases at V and 10 bases at J, with 21 bases between the two ends. CDR3 sequence: CASSTTTASPGKLFF. The CDR3, as DNA: TGTGCCAGCAGCACTACGACAGCATCTCCGGGAAAACTGTTTTTT.

The rearrangement uses TRBV6-2 or TRBV6-3 and TRBJ1-6; 7 bases fit TRBD1. V was clipped by 2 bases and J by 9 bases; unmatched bases: 7. The CDR3 runs 15 residues. The V gene's germline CDR1 is MNHEY and CDR2 SVGEGT. The chain's CDR3 is CASSYAGQSLSPLHF. In nucleotides, the CDR3 is TGTGCCAGCAGTTACGCGGGACAGAGCCTTTCACCCCTCCACTTT.

The chain has TRBV30 and TRBJ1-2, with 7 bases identical to TRBD1. From germline, CDR1 is GTSNPN and CDR2 SVGIG (reference sequence). Trimming at V came to 0 bases and at J to 5 bases, leaving 0 bases not matched to a gene. The CDR3 length is 12 residues. The DNA of the CDR3 is TGTGCCTGGAGTGTACAGGGGTATGGCTACACCTTC. Translated: CAWSVQGYGYTF.

CDR3 sequence (DNA): TGCGCCAGCTACGGGGGGACTAATGAAAAACTGTTTTTT. Translating it yields CASYGGTNEKLFF. The V and J genes are TRBV5-1 and TRBJ1-4; D possibly corresponds to TRBD1 (5 bases). Trimming shortened V by 7 bases and J by 2 bases, and 9 bases separated the two germline ends. The CDR3 contains 13 residues. CDR1 and CDR2 (germline): SGHRS, YFSETQ.

This chain uses TRBV5-1 with TRBJ1-4; D is unclear. The CDR3 has 14 amino acids. Trimming pared 6 bases from V and 6 bases from J, leaving 15 bases between. CDR1 SGHRS and CDR2 YFSETQ come from the germline V gene. The CDR3 is CASMDKGGDEKLFF. The CDR3, as DNA: TGCGCCAGCATGGATAAGGGAGGCGATGAAAAACTGTTTTTT.

The chain combines TRBV4-1 with TRBJ2-1, with D possibly being TRBD2 (6 bases). The CDR3 loop spans 17 amino acids. Per germline, CDR1 MGHRA and CDR2 YSYEKL. V was shortened by 1 base and J by 0 bases, with 13 bases between the two germline ends. The CDR3 sequence is CASSQGLARSSYNEQFF. The CDR3 DNA reads TGCGCCAGCAGCCAAGGGCTAGCGAGAAGCTCCTACAATGAGCAGTTCTTC.

In this sample, this clone turned up once. The chain recombines TRBV5-5 with TRBJ1-2; D is unclear. In germline, CDR1 is SGHKS, CDR2 YYEKEE (reference sequence). CDR3 length equals 16 residues. V was trimmed by 0 bases and J by 7 bases, leaving 19 bases between them. CDR3 region: CASSLGPAGKSRGYTF. The CDR3 DNA sequence: TGTGCCAGCAGCTTGGGGCCAGCAGGAAAATCGCGTGGCTACACCTTC.

The chain combines TRBV28 with TRBJ1-5; D is possibly TRBD1 (5 bases). V was clipped by 5 bases and J by 2 bases, with 25 bases between them. Germline CDR1 and CDR2: MDHEN and SYDVKM. The CDR3 is 19 amino acids. CDR3 DNA sequence: TGTGCCAGCAGTCTAAGCCCCGTCAGCGGGAGGGGCGGCAATCAGCCCCAGCATTTT. Its translation: CASSLSPVSGRGGNQPQHF. Full variable domain (remainder filled in from reference TRBV28 and TRBJ1-5): DVKVTQSSRYLVKRTGEKVFLECVQDMDHENMFWYRQDPGLGLRLIYFSYDVKMKEKGDIPEGYSVSREKKERFSLILESASTNQTSMYLCASSLSPVSGRGGNQPQHFGDGTRLSIL.

The rearrangement uses TRBV27 and TRBJ1-4; D is uncertain. This CDR3 is 14 amino acids long. Trimming removed 6 bases at V and 0 bases at J, with 8 bases between. CDR1 is MNHEY and CDR2 is SMNVEV in the germline V gene (reference sequence). The CDR3: CASSIRSTNEKLFF. CDR3 bases: TGTGCCAGCAGCATCAGATCAACTAATGAAAAACTGTTTTTT.

The chain uses TRBV24-1 and TRBJ2-7, with D uncertain. The ends were cut back, 4 bases at V and 3 bases at J, with 15 bases in the middle. Germline V gene lookup returns CDR1 KGHDR and CDR2 SFDVKD. The CDR3 is 15 amino acids. The DNA of the CDR3 is TGTGCCACCAGTGAAGAGGCGGAGATCCTCTACGAGCAGTACTTC. This encodes CATSEEAEILYEQYF.

This clone has a single count. The chain links TRBV4-2 to TRBJ1-1; no definite D call. V lost 2 bases and J 10 bases, leaving 17 bases between the germline ends. Germline V CDR1 and CDR2: LGHNA, YNFKEQ. The CDR3 runs to 14 residues. The DNA of the CDR3 is TGTGCCAGCAGCCAAACCACAGAGGGAACGAGAGCTTTCTTT. This codes for CASSQTTEGTRAFF.